A selection of T cell receptor beta chains follows, all from one sample in a study of T-cell memory formation after mild COVID-19. TCRdb reprocessed the 5' RACE reads via MiXCR and lists one record per CDR3 protein. Here the sample spans a few hundred thousand distinct CDR3 sequences, approximately 19% being singletons. Sequenced sample: PBMCs or a T cell subset sorted from them (not recorded which). Source of these receptors: a man between 18 and 35 years old who had mild COVID-19 (a few samples of this study predate the infection). Cell type and time point are not known. Both conserved end residues are trimmed from each CDR3. D genes are given only for firm matches.

d_gene,v_gene,CDR3aa
.,TRBV2,ASSEWVTLSNQPQH
.,TRBV28,ASSFAGALITDTQY
.,TRBV10-3,ATLSGPATGELF
.,TRBV20-1,SASGAGTVNTEAF
TRBD1,TRBV12-3/TRBV12-4,ASSLGQANYGYT
.,TRBV7-2,ASSLAIGRETQY
.,TRBV14,ASSQSLPEETQY
.,TRBV6-6,ASTLDTEAF
TRBD1,TRBV7-9,ASSLTGVKTEAF
.,TRBV5-1,ASSLMASTEQF
.,TRBV4-2,ASSQDAGRGGSPLH
.,TRBV6-5,ASMWSEGDTEAF
.,TRBV29-1,SVDRFNGGYT
.,TRBV9,ASSVYGQNTEAF
TRBD1,TRBV9,ASSVGGGPNTEAF
.,TRBV7-2,AGRGSGNNEQF
.,TRBV5-1,ASSTGGDTEAF